The 5 T cell receptor beta chains presented below share a single source sample, sequenced in a study of cytomegalovirus exposure and HLA in healthy donors. The study ran its PCR with 60 Vbeta and 13 Jbeta primers. Assay: immunoSEQ multiplex PCR; the TCRdb copy retains only in-frame clones and omits some. The sample lists some 120,000 clones; 70% to 80% were seen once. What was sequenced was PBMCs. These receptors were collected from a young man in good health and CMV-seronegative.

This clone has just one count. The chain recombines TRBV2 with TRBJ1-3, with 11 positions matching TRBD1. The trim removed 6 bases at V and 4 bases at J, leaving 5 bases unmatched. CDR1 and CDR2 from the germline V gene are SNHLY and FYNNEI. The CDR3 extends over 15 amino acids. CDR3 loop: CASSGDRGTGNTIYF. CDR3 DNA sequence: TGTGCCAGCAGCGGGGACAGGGGGACCGGAAACACCATATATTTT.

Comments on this clone: One junction end disagrees with the germline gene, perhaps due to a read error. This chain joins TRBV7-7 and TRBJ2-7; no clear D gene. This CDR3 is built from 13 residues. Germline CDR1 SSHAT, CDR2 FNYEAQ (reference sequence). The CDR3 region has the DNA TGTGCTAGCAGCTTATCCCCCTACTACGAGCAGTACTTC. Residues: CASSLSPYYEQYF. The full variable domain, rest sourced from reference TRBV7-7 and TRBJ2-7, is GAGVSQSPRYKVTKRGQDVTLRCDPISSHATLYWYQQALGQGPEFLTYFNYEAQPDKSGLPSDRFSAERPEGSISTLTIQRTEQRDSAMYRCASSLSPYYEQYFGPGTRLTVT.

The rearrangement links TRBV29-1 to TRBJ1-3; TRBD1 matches 10 bases. The CDR3 totals 15 residues. J lost 0 bases, V lost 6 bases, and 5 bases had no gene match. In germline, CDR1 is SQVTM, CDR2 ANQGSEA. The DNA of the CDR3 is TGCAGCGTCTCCGGGACAGGGGACTCTGGAAACACCATATATTTT. It yields the protein CSVSGTGDSGNTIYF.

This clone occurred a few times. The chain carries TRBV11-1 and TRBJ2-7; 11 nucleotides match TRBD1. There are 15 residues in the CDR3. Trimming removed 1 base from V and 2 bases from J; junction bases left unmatched: 1. Germline V gene sequence: CDR1 SGHAT, CDR2 FQDESV (reference sequence). The CDR3 loop is CASSLEGQGAYEQYF. CDR3 DNA: TGTGCCAGCAGCTTAGAGGGACAGGGGGCCTACGAGCAGTACTTC.

This clone was counted between two and nine times. This CDR3 is CASSPTRQGQKAFF. The CDR3 nucleotides read TGTGCCAGCAGTCCGACCCGACAGGGGCAAAAGGCTTTCTTT. The chain uses TRBV6-1 and TRBJ1-1; 8 bases map to TRBD1. CDR1 MNHNS and CDR2 SASEGT come from the germline V gene. Unmatched junction bases numbered 13, after V lost 5 bases and J lost 11 bases. The CDR3 runs 14 residues.